Below are 21 T cell receptor beta chains sequenced from a single sample in a study of blood T cell repertoires in COVID-19. The assay was immunoSEQ multiplex PCR, and TCRdb's table has in-frame clones only and misses some. The sample records a few hundred thousand clones, 80% being singletons. What was sequenced was PBMCs or T cells enriched from blood (not recorded which). Receptor source: a man younger than 40 with acute COVID-19.

V usage is TRBV28 and J usage is TRBJ2-7, with TRBD2 matching over 9 bases. This CDR3 spans 15 amino acids. In germline, CDR1 is MDHEN, CDR2 SYDVKM. Trimming removed 6 bases from V and 6 bases from J; junction bases left unmatched: 12. The CDR3 DNA follows: TGTGCCAGCAGATCCTCGGGACTAGCCTGGAGCGAGCAGTACTTC. It specifies CASRSSGLAWSEQYF.

The rearrangement uses TRBV4-2 and TRBJ1-2; D gene uncertain. This CDR3 region has 15 residues. V was trimmed by 1 base and J by 2 bases, leaving 11 bases between them. CDR1 LGHNA and CDR2 YNFKEQ come from the germline V gene. CDR3 loop: CASSQATVGNYGYTF. CDR3 DNA: TGTGCCAGCAGCCAAGCAACAGTTGGAAACTATGGCTACACCTTC.

The genes are TRBV5-5 and TRBJ1-3; 10 bases match TRBD1. The CDR3 totals 15 residues. In germline, CDR1 is SGHKS, CDR2 YYEKEE (reference sequence). After removal of 3 bases from V and 4 bases from J, the junction contained 4 bases not matched to a gene. CDR3 coding DNA: TGTGCCAGCAGCTCCGGGACAGGGGTCGGAAACACCATATATTTT. Its translation: CASSSGTGVGNTIYF.

The chain joins TRBV24-1 to TRBJ2-3, with TRBD2 matching over 12 bases. Germline CDR1 KGHDR, CDR2 SFDVKD. The CDR3 has 17 amino acids. Losses at the gene ends were 3 bases for V and 3 bases for J; bases not matched to a gene: 6. The CDR3 region is CATSDRLAGGKTDTQYF. In DNA form, the CDR3 reads TGTGCCACCAGTGATCGGCTAGCGGGGGGGAAAACAGATACGCAGTATTTT.

The gene calls are TRBV27 and TRBJ2-1; 8 bases align to TRBD2. J was trimmed by 7 bases and V by 3 bases; bases with no gene match: 11. Germline assignment: CDR1 MNHEY and CDR2 SMNVEV (reference sequence). The CDR3 spans 16 residues. The CDR3 loop is CASSFLGAGVRNEQFF. CDR3 DNA: TGTGCCAGCAGTTTCCTCGGAGCGGGGGTTAGGAATGAGCAGTTCTTC.

The chain carries TRBV18 and TRBJ1-5, with 7 bases identical to TRBD1. The CDR3 consists of 15 residues. CDR1 and CDR2 from the germline V gene are KGHSH and LQKENI. J was trimmed by 0 bases and V by 4 bases; bases with no gene match: 3. The CDR3 DNA is TGTGCCAGCTCACTCGACAGGGATAGCAATCAGCCCCAGCATTTT. Encoded protein: CASSLDRDSNQPQHF.

The chain employs TRBV9 and TRBJ2-2, with 7 nucleotides matching TRBD1. Germline loops: CDR1 SGDLS, CDR2 YYNGEE. The CDR3 runs to 17 residues. With 1 base clipped from V and 2 bases from J, the junction kept 8 bases outside the gene matches. CDR3 sequence reads: CASSVTGVFFNTGELFF. The CDR3 nucleotides read TGTGCCAGCAGCGTAACAGGGGTTTTCTTTAACACCGGGGAGCTGTTTTTT.

This chain's CDR3 is CASSRQGDTGELFF. CDR3 DNA: TGTGCCAGCAGCCGACAGGGGGACACCGGGGAGCTGTTTTTT. The chain carries TRBV11-3 and TRBJ2-2; 9 bases are a match to TRBD1. CDR3 size: 14 residues. The germline CDR1 and CDR2 sequences are SGHNT and YENEEA. V lost 5 bases to trimming and J lost 3 bases; unmatched junction nucleotides: 1.

V gene TRBV4-1 combines with J gene TRBJ1-1; TRBD1 matches at 11 bases. The trim removed 3 bases at V and 10 bases at J, leaving 13 bases unmatched. The CDR3 loop spans 16 amino acids. Per the germline V gene, CDR1 is MGHRA and CDR2 is YSYEKL. The CDR3 sequence is CASSHANRDRGARAFF. The CDR3 DNA sequence: TGCGCCAGCAGCCACGCTAACCGGGACAGGGGGGCTCGAGCTTTCTTT.

The chain has TRBV3-1 (or the pseudogene TRBV3-2) and TRBJ1-6; 8 bases agree with TRBD1. The ends lost 6 bases at V and 0 bases at J; junction bases unmatched: 4. This CDR3 contains 16 residues. The germline V gene encodes CDR1 LGHDT and CDR2 YNNKEL (reference sequence). The CDR3 DNA sequence: TGTGCCAGCAGGCAACAGGGGGGCTCCTATAATTCACCCCTCCACTTT. Its protein product is CASRQQGGSYNSPLHF.

The chain recombines TRBV6-5 with TRBJ1-5, with D unclear. The ends were cut back, 4 bases at V and 4 bases at J, with 14 bases in the middle. The CDR3 is 15 residues long. Germline CDR1 is MNHEY and CDR2 is SVGAGI. CDR3 DNA sequence: TGTGCCAGCAGTTTCGGTCCGGTCCAAAATCAGCCCCAGCATTTT. Protein product: CASSFGPVQNQPQHF.

The V call is TRBV5-4, the J call TRBJ1-2, with a tentative D call TRBD1 (6 bases). CDR3 length: 15 amino acids. Trimming removed 0 bases from V and 4 bases from J, with 13 bases in between. Germline-derived CDR1 and CDR2 are SGHNT and YYREEE (reference sequence). CDR3 amino acids: CASSLASGAVYGYTF. The DNA of the CDR3 is TGTGCCAGCAGCTTGGCCTCAGGGGCGGTCTATGGCTACACCTTC.

The rearrangement joins TRBV30 to TRBJ1-1, with D hard to call. V was shortened by 4 bases and J by 1 base, with 13 bases between the two germline ends. The germline CDR1 and CDR2 sequences are GTSNPN and SVGIG (reference sequence). CDR3 length: 14 amino acids. The CDR3 coding sequence is TGTGCCTGGAAGGCTGAGGCAGCGAACACTGAAGCTTTCTTT. Encoded protein: CAWKAEAANTEAFF.

This clone was seen only once. The rearrangement links TRBV4-1 to TRBJ2-5; 13 nucleotides line up with TRBD2. After removal of 4 bases from V and 5 bases from J, the junction contained 4 bases not matched to a gene. Germline assignment: CDR1 MGHRA and CDR2 YSYEKL. CDR3 size: 15 residues. CDR3 amino acids: CASSLLAGGPETQYF. The CDR3 DNA is TGCGCCAGCAGCCTACTAGCGGGGGGGCCGGAGACCCAGTACTTC.

This clone has just one count. This chain connects TRBV28 to TRBJ1-1; the match to TRBD1 covers 8 bases. V trimming: 5 bases; J trimming: 5 bases; junction bases outside the gene matches: 10. CDR1 is MDHEN, CDR2 SYDVKM, per germline. The CDR3 consists of 15 residues. CDR3 sequence reads: CASSPDRGRWTEAFF. CDR3 in DNA: TGTGCCAGCAGTCCAGACAGGGGTCGGTGGACTGAAGCTTTCTTT. The full variable domain, in which reference TRBV28 and TRBJ1-1 provide the parts outside the CDR3, is DVKVTQSSRYLVKRTGEKVFLECVQDMDHENMFWYRQDPGLGLRLIYFSYDVKMKEKGDIPEGYSVSREKKERFSLILESASTNQTSMYLCASSPDRGRWTEAFFGQGTRLTVV.

The chain combines TRBV6-5 with TRBJ1-3; the D gene is possibly TRBD1 (6 bases). CDR1 MNHEY and CDR2 SVGAGI come from the germline V gene. With 7 bases removed from V and 4 bases from J, the gap between germline ends came to 14 bases. CDR3 length equals 14 residues. The CDR3 here is CASKQGLSGNTIYF. Here the CDR3 DNA reads TGTGCCAGCAAGCAGGGGCTCTCCGGAAACACCATATATTTT.

The chain is built from TRBV6-4 and TRBJ1-4; weak D call: TRBD1 (5 bases). V lost 9 bases to trimming and J lost 5 bases, with 28 bases between them. The CDR3 runs to 18 residues. The germline V gene encodes CDR1 MRHNA and CDR2 SNTAGT. In DNA form, the CDR3 reads TGTGCCAGAGGAAGGGAAGGACAAGGTCCGGGTGTCAATGAAAAACTGTTTTTT. It encodes CARGREGQGPGVNEKLFF.

The genes are TRBV7-9 and TRBJ1-6, with unresolved D. Germline-derived CDR1 and CDR2 are SEHNR and FQNEAQ (reference sequence). The V gene lost 3 bases and the J gene lost 8 bases, with 11 bases spanning the gap. The CDR3 is made up of 14 amino acids. The CDR3 protein is CASSFGTLDSPLHF. Here the CDR3 DNA reads TGTGCCAGCAGCTTTGGAACTCTAGATTCACCCCTCCACTTT.

The V call is TRBV2, the J call TRBJ1-1, with D unclear. CDR3 length: 14 residues. Trimming shortened V by 6 bases and J by 5 bases, and 16 bases separated the two germline ends. Germline assignment: CDR1 SNHLY and CDR2 FYNNEI. CDR3 residues: CASRAAGGKTEAFF. CDR3 coding DNA: TGTGCCAGCAGGGCCGCGGGAGGGAAGACTGAAGCTTTCTTT.

This clone appeared a few times. The J gene is TRBJ2-5, the V gene TRBV5-1; 7 positions agree with TRBD2. The germline gives CDR1 SGHRS, CDR2 YFSETQ. Trimming took 0 bases from V and 6 from J; bases not matched to a gene: 8. The CDR3 spans 15 residues. CDR3 in amino acids: CASSLDGAGEQTQYF. Written as DNA, the CDR3 is TGCGCCAGCAGCTTGGATGGGGCGGGGGAACAGACCCAGTACTTC.

This chain links TRBV28 with TRBJ1-1, with 7 bases identical to TRBD1. J was trimmed by 1 base and V by 5 bases; bases with no gene match: 10. The V gene's germline CDR1 is MDHEN and CDR2 SYDVKM. This CDR3 has 16 residues. CDR3 DNA sequence: TGTGCCAGCAGTCCCCACAGGGGTTCAGCGAACACTGAAGCTTTCTTT. Its translation is CASSPHRGSANTEAFF.